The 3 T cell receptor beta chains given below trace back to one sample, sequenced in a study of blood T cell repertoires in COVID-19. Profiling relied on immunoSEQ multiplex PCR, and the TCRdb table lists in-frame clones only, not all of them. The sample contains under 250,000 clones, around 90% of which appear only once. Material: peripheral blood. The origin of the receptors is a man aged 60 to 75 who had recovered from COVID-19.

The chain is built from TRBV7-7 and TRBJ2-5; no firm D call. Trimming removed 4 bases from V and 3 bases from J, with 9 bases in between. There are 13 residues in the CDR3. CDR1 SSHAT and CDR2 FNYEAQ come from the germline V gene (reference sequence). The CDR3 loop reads CASSSRVEETQYF. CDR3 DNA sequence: TGTGCCAGCAGCTCTCGAGTGGAAGAGACCCAGTACTTC.

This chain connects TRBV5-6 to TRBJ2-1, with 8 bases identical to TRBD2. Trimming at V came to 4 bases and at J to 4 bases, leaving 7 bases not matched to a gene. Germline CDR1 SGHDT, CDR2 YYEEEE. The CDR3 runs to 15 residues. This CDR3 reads CASSPIAGTYNEQFF. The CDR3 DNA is TGTGCCAGCAGCCCCATAGCGGGAACGTACAATGAGCAGTTCTTC.

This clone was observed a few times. The DNA for the CDR3 is TGTGCCAGCAGTCCCCCCGGGGGGGGTCTACTCTATGGCTACACCTTC. It translates to CASSPPGGGLLYGYTF. The V call is TRBV27, the J call TRBJ1-2; TRBD1 might be the D (5 bases). There are 16 residues in the CDR3. V dropped 5 bases and J dropped 4 bases, with 20 bases sitting between them. Germline V gene sequence: CDR1 MNHEY, CDR2 SMNVEV (reference sequence).